These T cell receptor beta chains were read from a single sample in a study of T cell responses to AZD1222 COVID-19 vaccine. TCRdb's copy holds only in-frame clones and misses some; the assay was immunoSEQ multiplex PCR. The sample yields about 170,000 clones, about 88% seen once. Sequenced here: peripheral blood, sampled on day 0 of AZD1222 vaccination. These receptors all come from an adult in good health. The CDR3 runs from the conserved cysteine through the conserved F or W. The order of the fields is D gene, clone size, J gene, CDR3 length, V gene, CDR3 DNA, CDR3 protein. The D gene is left open where the match is weak. Size is stated for part of the rows, as once, few or many counts, or as a class when the clone is expanded.

NA	NA	TRBJ2-2	13	TRBV6-5	TGTGCCAGCAGTTACTCGAGTTACGGGGAGCTGTTTTTT	CASSYSSYGELFF
NA	NA	TRBJ1-6	16	TRBV5-1	TGCGCCAGCAGCTTAGGGGGTGATGCCCTTAATTCACCCCTCCACTTT	CASSLGGDALNSPLHF
NA	NA	TRBJ1-2	12	TRBV24-1	TGTGCCACCAGTGACGGGGGCAGTGGCTACACCTTC	CATSDGGSGYTF
NA	NA	TRBJ1-2	15	TRBV5-1	TGCGCCAGCAGCCACGGTCTGACAGAGAACTATGGCTACACCTTC	CASSHGLTENYGYTF
NA	NA	TRBJ1-6	14	TRBV21-1	TGTGCCAGCAGCAAACAGGGGCCCGGGCATACCCTCCACTTT	CASSKQGPGHTLHF
NA	NA	TRBJ2-7	14	TRBV7-3	TGTGCCAGCAGCTTAACAGGGGGAGTCAACGAGCAGTACTTC	CASSLTGGVNEQYF
NA	NA	TRBJ2-1	14	TRBV6-5	TGTGCCAGCAGTTATGGGGGGAGGAACAATGAGCAGTTCTTC	CASSYGGRNNEQFF
NA	NA	TRBJ2-7	13	TRBV5-4	TGTGCCAGTCGCTCTGACAGAGCCTACGAGCAGTACTTC	CASRSDRAYEQYF
NA	NA	TRBJ1-1	13	TRBV19	TGTGCCAGTAGTAAGGCTATGAACACTGAAGCTTTCTTT	CASSKAMNTEAFF
TRBD1	NA	TRBJ1-2	15	TRBV9	TGTGCCAGCAGCCTCGGACAGGGATCTAACTATGGCTACACCTTC	CASSLGQGSNYGYTF
TRBD1	NA	TRBJ2-2	18	TRBV5-3	TGTGCCAGAAGCTTGGGACCCCGGGACAGTCAGAACACCGGGGAGCTGTTTTTT	CARSLGPRDSQNTGELFF
TRBD1	once	TRBJ1-6	16	TRBV5-6	TGTGCCAGCAGCAGGACAGGGACGCTTCGTAATTCACCCCTCCACTTT	CASSRTGTLRNSPLHF
TRBD1	NA	TRBJ1-1	14	TRBV6-5	TGTGCCAGCAGCTATCATGACAGGGCCACTGAAGCTTTCTTT	CASSYHDRATEAFF
NA	NA	TRBJ1-4	16	TRBV11-2	TGTGCCAGCAGCTTGTCCCAGGGCCTTAGTAATGAAAAACTGTTTTTT	CASSLSQGLSNEKLFF
TRBD2	NA	TRBJ2-5	15	TRBV19	TGTGCCAGTAGTAAAGCGGGAGCTAAACAAGAGACCCAGTACTTC	CASSKAGAKQETQYF
TRBD1	NA	TRBJ1-4	20	TRBV18	TGTGCCAGCTCACTCTATCGACAGGGGGTCAGGAGTGCAACTAATGAAAAACTGTTTTTT	CASSLYRQGVRSATNEKLFF
NA	NA	TRBJ2-3	14	TRBV19	TGTGCCAGTAGTATTAGGCAGGAGACAGATACGCAGTATTTT	CASSIRQETDTQYF
TRBD1	NA	TRBJ1-5	15	TRBV5-6	TGTGCCAGCAGCAGACGAGGGACAGGGGCACAGCCCCAGCATTTT	CASSRRGTGAQPQHF
NA	NA	TRBJ1-1	11	TRBV5-8	TGTGCCAGCAGACAGGGAACTGAAGCTTTCTTT	CASRQGTEAFF
NA	once	TRBJ1-4	14	TRBV5-1	TGCGCCAGCAGCTCGCAGGGAAGTAATGAAAAACTGTTTTTT	CASSSQGSNEKLFF
TRBD2	NA	TRBJ2-3	17	TRBV5-6	TGTGCCAGCAGCCCCGAAACGACTAGCGGGTACACAGATACGCAGTATTTT	CASSPETTSGYTDTQYF
NA	NA	TRBJ2-3	15	TRBV5-4	TGTGCCAGCAGCTTGGTGGGGGGCGGCACAGATACGCAGTATTTT	CASSLVGGGTDTQYF
NA	NA	TRBJ1-1	14	TRBV28	TGTGCCAGCAGTCTCCCGACAGTGAACACTGAAGCTTTCTTT	CASSLPTVNTEAFF
NA	NA	TRBJ1-1	16	TRBV9	TGTGCCAGCAGCGTAGGGCAGGGAAACTTGAACACTGAAGCTTTCTTT	CASSVGQGNLNTEAFF
TRBD1	NA	TRBJ1-2	17	TRBV5-6	TGTGCCAGCAGAAGGGAGGGCGACAGGGGCTGGAGCGGTGGCTACACCTTC	CASRREGDRGWSGGYTF
NA	NA	TRBJ1-1	14	TRBV5-6	TGTGCCAGCAGCTTGGTTTTCAGTAAGACTGAAGCTTTCTTT	CASSLVFSKTEAFF
TRBD2	NA	TRBJ2-3	16	TRBV15	TGTGCCACCAGCAGATCAAATAGCGGGAGTAGAGATACGCAGTATTTT	CATSRSNSGSRDTQYF
NA	NA	TRBJ1-1	14	TRBV29-1	TGCAGCGTTGACGTGGGACCCTTGAACACTGAAGCTTTCTTT	CSVDVGPLNTEAFF
NA	NA	TRBJ1-4	11	TRBV30	TGTGCCACAAGGGGGGAAGAAAAACTGTTTTTT	CATRGEEKLFF
NA	NA	TRBJ1-2	13	TRBV2	TGTGCCAGCAGTGAACTGGGGCACTATGGCTACACCTTC	CASSELGHYGYTF
TRBD2	NA	TRBJ2-1	15	TRBV11-2	TGTGCCAGCAGCCCCGGGACTAGAATGAACAATGAGCAGTTCTTC	CASSPGTRMNNEQFF
TRBD1	NA	TRBJ2-6	15	TRBV5-5	TGTGCCAGCAGCTTCAGGGGGCTTGGGGCCAACGTCCTGACTTTC	CASSFRGLGANVLTF
NA	NA	TRBJ2-7	12	TRBV15	TGTGCCACCAGCAGAGATAGGCACGAGCAGTACTTC	CATSRDRHEQYF
NA	few	TRBJ1-4	14	TRBV28	TGTGCCAGCAGGGCGACGGGGAATAATGAAAAACTGTTTTTT	CASRATGNNEKLFF
TRBD1	NA	TRBJ1-6	16	TRBV5-5	TGTGCCAGCAGCTGGGTGGACAGGGGACTGAATTCACCCCTCCACTTT	CASSWVDRGLNSPLHF
NA	NA	TRBJ2-5	13	TRBV4-3	TGCGCCAGCAGCCGGACACTAGGGGAGACCCAGTACTTC	CASSRTLGETQYF
NA	NA	TRBJ2-3	14	TRBV9	TGTGCCAGCAGCTCCCCTAGTCCGGGGCGTACGCAGTATTTT	CASSSPSPGRTQYF
TRBD1	NA	TRBJ1-5	16	TRBV7-9	TGTGCCAGCAGCTCTTCGACAGGGGGAGGCAATCAGCCCCAGCATTTT	CASSSSTGGGNQPQHF
TRBD1	once	TRBJ1-6	16	TRBV25-1	TGTGCCAGCAGTCCCAGGGGGACGCGCCATAATTCACCCCTCCACTTT	CASSPRGTRHNSPLHF
NA	NA	TRBJ2-2	15	TRBV7-3	TGTGCCAGCAGCCCCTTCCGGGGTTCCGGCGGGGAGCTGTTTTTT	CASSPFRGSGGELFF
NA	NA	TRBJ2-5	13	TRBV11-2	TGTGCCAGCAGCATGACGGATCAAGAGACCCAGTACTTC	CASSMTDQETQYF
NA	NA	TRBJ1-5	13	TRBV5-1	TGCGCCAGCAGCTTAACGGGGGATCAGCCCCAGCATTTT	CASSLTGDQPQHF
TRBD1	NA	TRBJ1-1	14	TRBV14	TGTGCCAGCAGCCAAGTCAGGGGGGCCACTGAAGCTTTCTTT	CASSQVRGATEAFF
TRBD2	NA	TRBJ2-5	15	TRBV2	TGTGCCAGCAGTGCCGAGCGGGGGGGCCGTGAGACCCAGTACTTC	CASSAERGGRETQYF
NA	NA	TRBJ2-7	15	TRBV3-1/TRBV3-2	TGTGCCAGCAGCCAAGCTCACGGGGCCTCCTACGAGCAGTACTTC	CASSQAHGASYEQYF